This T cell receptor beta chain was sequenced in a study of blood T cell repertoires in COVID-19. About the study: Acute-phase and convalescent COVID-19 samples originated in the United States, Italy and Spain.

The CDR3 has 13 amino acids. Germline CDR1 SGHAT, CDR2 FQNNGV. Trimming stripped 7 bases from V and 8 bases from J, with 17 bases between. This clone was observed a single time. Sequencing was performed with immunoSEQ multiplex PCR; in TCRdb, only in-frame clones are kept and a portion is missing. The repertoire holds approximately 470,000 clones, with around 90% as singletons. The sample taken for sequencing was PBMCs or T cells enriched from blood (not recorded which). This sequence joins TRBV11-2 and TRBJ1-2; maybe TRBD1 (5 bases). This TCR derives from a woman under 30 who had recovered from COVID-19. The CDR3 reads CASTDSGLGGYTF. The CDR3 region has the DNA TGTGCCAGCACCGACTCAGGGTTAGGAGGCTACACCTTC.